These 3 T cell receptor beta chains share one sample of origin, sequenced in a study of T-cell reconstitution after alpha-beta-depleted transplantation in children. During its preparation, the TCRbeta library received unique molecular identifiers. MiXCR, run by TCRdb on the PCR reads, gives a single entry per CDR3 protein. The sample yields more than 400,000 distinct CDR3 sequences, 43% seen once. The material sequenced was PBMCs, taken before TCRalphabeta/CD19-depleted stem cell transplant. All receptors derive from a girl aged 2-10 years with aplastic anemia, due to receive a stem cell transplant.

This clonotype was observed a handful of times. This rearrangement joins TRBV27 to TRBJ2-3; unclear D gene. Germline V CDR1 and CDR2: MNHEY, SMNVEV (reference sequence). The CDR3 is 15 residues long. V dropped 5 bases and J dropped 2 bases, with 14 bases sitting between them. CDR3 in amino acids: CASSPYTKITDTQYF. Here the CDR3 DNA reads TGTGCCAGCAGTCCATATACGAAAATCACAGATACGCAGTATTTT.

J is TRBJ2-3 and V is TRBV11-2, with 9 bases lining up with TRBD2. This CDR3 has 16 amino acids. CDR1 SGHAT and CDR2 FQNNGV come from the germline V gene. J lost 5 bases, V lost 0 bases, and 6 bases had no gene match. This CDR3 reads CASSLEGGGAEDTQYF. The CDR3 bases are TGTGCCAGCAGCTTAGAGGGCGGGGGGGCCGAAGATACGCAGTATTTT.

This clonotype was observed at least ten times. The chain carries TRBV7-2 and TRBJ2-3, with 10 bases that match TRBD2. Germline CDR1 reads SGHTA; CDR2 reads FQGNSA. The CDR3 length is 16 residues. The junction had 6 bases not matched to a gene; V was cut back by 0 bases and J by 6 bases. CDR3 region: CASSLAPPGLADTQYF. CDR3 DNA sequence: TGTGCCAGCAGCTTAGCACCTCCGGGACTAGCGGATACGCAGTATTTT. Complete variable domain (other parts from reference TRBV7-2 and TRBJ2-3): GAGVSQSPSNKVTEKGKDVELRCDPISGHTALYWYRQSLGQGLEFLIYFQGNSAPDKSGLPSDRFSAERTGGSVSTLTIQRTQQEDSAVYLCASSLAPPGLADTQYFGPGTRLTVL.